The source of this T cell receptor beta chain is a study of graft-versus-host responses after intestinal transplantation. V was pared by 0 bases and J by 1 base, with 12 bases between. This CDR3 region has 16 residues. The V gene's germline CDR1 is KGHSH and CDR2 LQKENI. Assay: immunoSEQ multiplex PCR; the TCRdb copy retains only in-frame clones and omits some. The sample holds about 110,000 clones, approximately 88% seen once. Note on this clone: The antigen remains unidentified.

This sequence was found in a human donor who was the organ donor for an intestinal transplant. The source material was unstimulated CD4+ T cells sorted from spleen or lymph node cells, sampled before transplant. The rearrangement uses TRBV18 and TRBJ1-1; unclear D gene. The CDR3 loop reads CASSPPTPVANTEAFF. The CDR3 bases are TGTGCCAGCTCACCACCCACCCCGGTGGCGAACACTGAAGCTTTCTTT.